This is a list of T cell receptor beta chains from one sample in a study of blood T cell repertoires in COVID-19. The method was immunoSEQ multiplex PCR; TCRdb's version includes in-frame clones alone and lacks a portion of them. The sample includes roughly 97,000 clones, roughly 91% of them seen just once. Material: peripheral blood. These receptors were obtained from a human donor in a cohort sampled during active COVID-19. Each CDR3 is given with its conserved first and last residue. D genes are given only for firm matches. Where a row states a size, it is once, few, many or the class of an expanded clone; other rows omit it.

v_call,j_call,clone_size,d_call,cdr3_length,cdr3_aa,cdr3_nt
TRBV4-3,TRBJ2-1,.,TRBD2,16,CASSQDGLAGLNEQFF,TGCGCCAGCAGCCAAGACGGACTAGCGGGGTTGAATGAGCAGTTCTTC
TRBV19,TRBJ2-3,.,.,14,CASSILRSTDTQYF,TGTGCCAGTAGTATATTGCGTAGCACAGATACGCAGTATTTT
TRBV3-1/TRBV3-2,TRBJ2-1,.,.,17,CASSQQLALSSYNEQFF,TGTGCCAGCAGCCAACAACTAGCTCTAAGCTCCTACAATGAGCAGTTCTTC
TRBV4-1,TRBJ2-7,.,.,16,CASSQDHDWGAYEQYF,TGCGCCAGCAGCCAAGATCATGACTGGGGCGCCTACGAGCAGTACTTC
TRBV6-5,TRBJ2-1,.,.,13,CASSHYGSDEQFF,TGTGCCAGCAGTCACTATGGGAGCGATGAGCAGTTCTTC
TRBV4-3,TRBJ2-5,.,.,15,CASSPSGGPLETQYF,TGCGCCAGCAGCCCGTCTGGGGGCCCCCTGGAGACCCAGTACTTC
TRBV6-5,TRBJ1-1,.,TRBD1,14,CASRITGGIRGAFF,TGTGCCAGCAGAATCACAGGGGGCATACGGGGAGCTTTCTTT
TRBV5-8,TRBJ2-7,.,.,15,CASSRRVGEPYEQYF,TGTGCCAGCAGCCGCAGGGTAGGGGAACCCTACGAGCAGTACTTC
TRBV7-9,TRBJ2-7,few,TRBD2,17,CASSLLGRGRKSGEQYF,TGTGCCAGCAGCTTACTGGGCCGCGGGAGGAAGTCGGGTGAGCAGTACTTC
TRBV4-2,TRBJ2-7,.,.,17,CASSLDLRGVLSYEQYF,TGTGCCAGCAGCCTAGATCTCAGGGGGGTCCTGAGCTACGAGCAGTACTTC
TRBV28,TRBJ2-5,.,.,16,CASLGTDRMYQETQYF,TGTGCCAGTTTGGGAACAGACAGAATGTACCAAGAGACCCAGTACTTC
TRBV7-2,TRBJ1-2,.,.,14,CASSLYSSNYGYTF,TGTGCCAGCAGCTTATATTCCTCCAACTATGGCTACACCTTC
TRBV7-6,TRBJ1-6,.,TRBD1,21,CASSLEGFTGGGPIHNSPLHF,TGTGCCAGCAGCTTAGAAGGGTTCACAGGGGGTGGCCCAATCCATAATTCACCCCTCCACTTT
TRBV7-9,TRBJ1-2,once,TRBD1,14,CASSLRTGRDGYTF,TGTGCCAGCAGCTTACGGACAGGGCGCGACGGCTACACCTTC
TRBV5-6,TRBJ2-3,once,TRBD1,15,CASSRQGSRTDTQYF,TGTGCCAGCAGCCGACAGGGAAGCAGGACAGATACGCAGTATTTT
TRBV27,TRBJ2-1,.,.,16,CASSLETRGPYNEQFF,TGTGCCAGCAGTTTAGAAACCAGGGGCCCTTACAATGAGCAGTTCTTC
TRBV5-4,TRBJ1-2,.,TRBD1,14,CASSPDRANYGYTF,TGTGCCAGCAGCCCGGACAGGGCGAACTATGGCTACACCTTC
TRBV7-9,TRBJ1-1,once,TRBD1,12,CASSLGGLEAFF,TGTGCCAGCAGCCTAGGGGGCCTCGAAGCTTTCTTT
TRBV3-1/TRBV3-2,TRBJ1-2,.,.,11,CASSERYGYTF,TGTGCCAGCAGCGAGCGTTATGGCTACACCTTC
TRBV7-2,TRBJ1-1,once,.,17,CASSLGDRLKSGTEAFF,TGTGCCAGCAGCTTAGGTGACAGGCTCAAATCGGGGACTGAAGCTTTCTTT
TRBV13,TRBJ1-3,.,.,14,CASSLQGYGNTIYF,TGTGCCAGCAGCCTACAGGGATATGGAAACACCATATATTTT
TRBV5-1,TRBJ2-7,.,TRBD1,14,CASSSRTGPYEQYF,TGCGCCAGCAGCTCCAGGACAGGCCCCTACGAGCAGTACTTC
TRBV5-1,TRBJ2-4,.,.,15,CASSLGQADKNIQYF,TGCGCCAGCAGCTTGGGACAGGCCGACAAAAACATTCAGTACTTC
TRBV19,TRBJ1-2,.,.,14,CASSIWGPNYGYTF,TGTGCCAGTAGTATTTGGGGCCCTAACTATGGCTACACCTTC